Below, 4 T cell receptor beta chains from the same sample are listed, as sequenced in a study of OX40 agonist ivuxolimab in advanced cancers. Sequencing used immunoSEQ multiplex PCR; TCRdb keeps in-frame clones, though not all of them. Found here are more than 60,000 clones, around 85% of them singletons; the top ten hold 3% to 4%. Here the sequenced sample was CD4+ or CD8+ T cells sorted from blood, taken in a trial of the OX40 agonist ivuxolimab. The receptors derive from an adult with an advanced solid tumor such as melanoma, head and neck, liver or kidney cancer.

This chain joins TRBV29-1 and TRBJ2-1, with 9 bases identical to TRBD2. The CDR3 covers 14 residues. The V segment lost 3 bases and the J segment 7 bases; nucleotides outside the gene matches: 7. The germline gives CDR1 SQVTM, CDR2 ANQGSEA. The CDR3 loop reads CSVDMLAGTNEQFF. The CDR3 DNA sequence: TGCAGCGTTGATATGCTAGCGGGAACGAATGAGCAGTTCTTC.

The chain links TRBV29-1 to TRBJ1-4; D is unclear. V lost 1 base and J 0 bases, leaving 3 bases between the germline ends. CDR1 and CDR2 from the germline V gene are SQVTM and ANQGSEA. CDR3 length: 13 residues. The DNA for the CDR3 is TGCAGCGTTGAAGGCTCAACTAATGAAAAACTGTTTTTT. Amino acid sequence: CSVEGSTNEKLFF.

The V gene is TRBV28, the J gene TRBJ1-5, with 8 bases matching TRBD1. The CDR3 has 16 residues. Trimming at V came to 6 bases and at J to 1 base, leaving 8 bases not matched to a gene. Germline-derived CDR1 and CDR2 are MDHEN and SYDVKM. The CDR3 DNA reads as TGTGCCAGCAGGCGGCAGGGGGCAGGGAGCAATCAGCCCCAGCATTTT. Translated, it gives CASRRQGAGSNQPQHF.

CDR3 in DNA: TGTGCCAGCAGCTTATGGAGGGGCGGAAGCAATGAGCAGTTCTTC. It codes for CASSLWRGGSNEQFF. The rearrangement uses TRBV5-4 and TRBJ2-1, with D tentatively TRBD2 (6 bases). Germline V gives CDR1 SGHNT, CDR2 YYREEE (reference sequence). The CDR3 is 15 amino acids. Trimming took off 2 bases at V and 6 bases at J, with 15 bases between the two ends.